The 22 T cell receptor beta chains below all came from one sample that was sequenced in a study of T-cell reconstitution after alpha-beta-depleted transplantation in children. Preparation of the TCRbeta library involved a method that used unique molecular identifiers. TCRdb itself ran the PCR reads through MiXCR, one entry per CDR3 protein. Among about 980,000 distinct CDR3 sequences listed, about 30% were seen once. Sample: PBMCs, mostly from graft donor cells, taken 360 days after TCRalphabeta/CD19-depleted stem cell transplant. Receptor source: a boy under two years old who had a stem cell transplant for SCID, so the T cells may come from the graft donor.

DNA of the CDR3: TGTGCCAGCAGCTCCCCAAGGGGAGACTACGAGCAGTACTTC. Translating it yields CASSSPRGDYEQYF. This chain connects TRBV11-1 to TRBJ2-7, with D perhaps assigned TRBD1 or TRBD2 (5 bases each). CDR3 length equals 14 residues. CDR1 and CDR2 (germline): SGHAT, FQDESV (reference sequence). The V end was cut by 4 bases, the J end by 3 bases, with 13 bases between.

The chain carries TRBV7-7 and TRBJ2-7; 11 bases are shared with TRBD2. Germline V CDR1 and CDR2: SSHAT, FNYEAQ (reference sequence). Germline trimming cut 8 bases from V and 4 bases from J; bases unmatched to any gene: 10. The CDR3 is 15 residues long. The CDR3 nucleotides are TGTGCCAGCCAACCCCCGGGACTAGCGGCTTACGAGCAGTACTTC. The encoded protein is CASQPPGLAAYEQYF.

The rearrangement links TRBV20-1 to TRBJ2-3, with D uncertain. Trimming stripped 3 bases from V and 8 bases from J, with 27 bases between. Germline CDR1 reads DFQATT; CDR2 reads SNEGSKA (reference sequence). The CDR3 consists of 17 residues. The CDR3 spells CSASRNSRLSRLGTQYF. CDR3 coding DNA: TGCAGTGCTAGTCGTAATAGCCGGCTCTCCCGGTTGGGTACGCAGTATTTT.

The chain has TRBV27 and TRBJ1-1; 9 nucleotides match TRBD1. The CDR3 is 14 amino acids. V was clipped by 8 bases and J by 3 bases; unmatched bases: 7. The germline V gene has CDR1 MNHEY and CDR2 SMNVEV (reference sequence). Here the CDR3 DNA reads TGTGCCAGCTTCTTCGACAGGGGGGACACTGAAGCTTTCTTT. Amino acid sequence: CASFFDRGDTEAFF.

This sequence joins TRBV9 and TRBJ2-5; D is unresolved. The CDR3 covers 15 residues. V shed 4 bases and J shed 4 bases, with 17 bases lying between them. Germline V lookup: CDR1 SGDLS, CDR2 YYNGEE. The DNA for the CDR3 is TGTGCCAGCAGCTCCTCTCCAGCGCCTGGAGAGACCCAGTACTTC. Protein product: CASSSSPAPGETQYF.

There are a few counts of this clonotype. V usage is TRBV5-1 and J usage is TRBJ2-1; 9 bases map to TRBD1. With 5 bases clipped from V and 6 bases from J, the junction kept 9 bases outside the gene matches. Germline V gives CDR1 SGHRS, CDR2 YFSETQ. CDR3 size: 15 residues. The CDR3 loop is CASSPWTGVVNEQFF. In DNA form, the CDR3 reads TGCGCCAGCAGTCCCTGGACAGGGGTGGTCAATGAGCAGTTCTTC.

The chain employs TRBV20-1 and TRBJ2-5, with no clear D. Germline V lookup: CDR1 DFQATT, CDR2 SNEGSKA (reference sequence). V was clipped by 4 bases and J by 9 bases, with 12 bases between them. CDR3 length equals 11 residues. DNA for the CDR3: TGCAGTGCTAACGTCGAATTGGCCCAGTACTTC. Its translation is CSANVELAQYF.

This clonotype was found a few times. The rearrangement joins TRBV5-1 to TRBJ2-1; D tentatively fits TRBD1 or TRBD2 (5 bases each). The CDR3 sequence is 17 residues long. Germline CDR1 and CDR2: SGHRS and YFSETQ. The V end lost 3 bases, the J end lost 9 bases, and 25 bases lay between the germline ends. In DNA form, the CDR3 reads TGCGCCAGCAGCTCCGTAGGGGCGCTGGAGGCTACGGGTGAGCAGTTCTTC. Amino acids: CASSSVGALEATGEQFF.

The V call is TRBV5-4, the J call TRBJ2-7, with a weak D call TRBD1 (6 bases). V was pared by 0 bases and J by 3 bases, with 13 bases between. The germline CDR1 and CDR2 sequences are SGHNT and YYREEE (reference sequence). The CDR3 is 15 amino acids. CDR3: CASSLGSGANYEQYF. CDR3 nucleotide sequence: TGTGCCAGCAGCTTGGGGTCAGGGGCCAACTACGAGCAGTACTTC.

The chain combines TRBV5-5 with TRBJ2-6; TRBD2 aligns across 8 bases. The CDR3 loop spans 17 amino acids. CDR1 SGHKS and CDR2 YYEKEE come from the germline V gene (reference sequence). The V and J ends lost 2 bases and 0 bases, in that order; junction bases with no gene match: 4. Here the CDR3 reads CASSLVAGSSGANVLTF. For the CDR3, the DNA is TGTGCCAGCAGCTTAGTAGCGGGGAGCTCTGGGGCCAACGTCCTGACTTTC.

The CDR3 DNA reads TGTGCCAGCAGTCGACAGGGCCAGAGCTCTGGAAACACCATATATTTT. Translating gives CASSRQGQSSGNTIYF. The chain links TRBV6-1 to TRBJ1-3; 7 nucleotides agree with TRBD1. The CDR3 covers 16 residues. V trimming: 5 bases; J trimming: 0 bases; junction bases outside the gene matches: 7. CDR1 and CDR2 from the germline V gene are MNHNS and SASEGT.

V gene TRBV20-1 combines with J gene TRBJ2-1; the D gene could be TRBD1 or TRBD2 (5 bases each). Germline V lookup: CDR1 DFQATT, CDR2 SNEGSKA (reference sequence). V was clipped by 4 bases and J by 2 bases, with 9 bases between them. CDR3 length: 13 amino acids. The CDR3 DNA follows: TGCAGTGCTACGACGGGGCCCTACAATGAGCAGTTCTTC. Protein: CSATTGPYNEQFF.

The gene calls are TRBV20-1 and TRBJ1-2; D gene ambiguous. The CDR3 has 14 residues. Trimming stripped 1 base from V and 6 bases from J, with 15 bases between. Germline V lookup: CDR1 DFQATT, CDR2 SNEGSKA (reference sequence). Here the CDR3 reads CSARVLSSPDGYTF. As DNA, the CDR3 is TGCAGTGCTAGAGTTCTCTCATCTCCGGATGGCTACACCTTC.

There are many counts of this clonotype. The chain links TRBV6-4 to TRBJ2-2, with TRBD1 matching 7 bases. With V trimmed by 3 bases and J by 4 bases, 2 bases remained unmatched. Germline lookup yields CDR1 MRHNA and CDR2 SNTAGT. The CDR3 is 14 amino acids. Written as DNA, the CDR3 is TGTGCCAGCAGTGATCGGACAGGCACCGGGGAGCTGTTTTTT. Translating gives CASSDRTGTGELFF.

The genes are TRBV4-3 and TRBJ2-2; possible D gene TRBD1, 5 bases. V shed 1 base and J shed 6 bases, with 6 bases lying between them. This CDR3 spans 13 amino acids. In germline, CDR1 is LGHNA, CDR2 YSLEER. In DNA, the CDR3 is TGCGCCAGCAGCCAAGGACAGTCCGGGGAGCTGTTTTTT. Translated, it gives CASSQGQSGELFF.

This chain links TRBV7-9 with TRBJ1-5, with TRBD1 matching over 8 bases. The V segment lost 5 bases and the J segment 5 bases; nucleotides outside the gene matches: 8. This CDR3 has 15 amino acids. Germline CDR1 reads SEHNR; CDR2 reads FQNEAQ (reference sequence). CDR3 coding DNA: TGTGCCAGCAGCGAGGGTGGCAGGGGGCATCAGCCCCAGCATTTT. The encoded protein is CASSEGGRGHQPQHF.

This clonotype was seen a handful of times. The chain has TRBV11-2 and TRBJ2-5; tentative D call: TRBD2 (6 bases). V was clipped by 0 bases and J by 4 bases, with 12 bases between them. Germline V gene lookup returns CDR1 SGHAT and CDR2 FQNNGV. The CDR3 spans 15 residues. The DNA of the CDR3 is TGTGCCAGCAGCTTAGATCGGTCTAGCGTAGAGACCCAGTACTTC. It translates to CASSLDRSSVETQYF.

The chain is built from TRBV5-1 and TRBJ2-1, with 7 bases identical to TRBD2. The CDR3 extends over 15 amino acids. J gave up 4 bases and V 5 bases, and 9 bases lay outside the gene matches. Germline values: CDR1 SGHRS, CDR2 YFSETQ. CDR3 residues: CASRLTSVSYNEQFF. In DNA form, the CDR3 reads TGCGCCAGCAGACTCACTAGCGTGTCTTACAATGAGCAGTTCTTC.

This clonotype was seen only a few times. V gene TRBV15 combines with J gene TRBJ2-1, with a weak D call TRBD2 (6 bases). The CDR3 has 15 amino acids. V was clipped by 3 bases and J by 8 bases, with 17 bases between them. Germline V gene lookup returns CDR1 LNHNV and CDR2 YYDKDF (reference sequence). The CDR3 DNA reads as TGTGCCACCAGCAGGGGACCACTAGCTTCGGATGAGCAGTTCTTC. Residues: CATSRGPLASDEQFF. The whole variable domain, remainder taken from reference TRBV15 and TRBJ2-1, is DAMVIQNPRYQVTQFGKPVTLSCSQTLNHNVMYWYQQKSSQAPKLLFHYYDKDFNNEADTPDNFQSRRPNTSFCFLDIRSPGLGDTAMYLCATSRGPLASDEQFFGPGTRLTVL.

This chain uses TRBV7-2 with TRBJ2-5; D remains unclear. Germline CDR1 and CDR2: SGHTA and FQGNSA. This CDR3 is built from 14 residues. Trimming removed 0 bases from V and 5 bases from J, with 10 bases in between. The CDR3 DNA follows: TGTGCCAGCAGCTTAGCGATAGTTGGTGAGACCCAGTACTTC. Encoded protein: CASSLAIVGETQYF.

This clonotype has a handful of counts. CDR3 DNA: TGTGCCAGCAGGACCGGGACTAGCTACGAGCAGTACTTC. Translating gives CASRTGTSYEQYF. The gene calls are TRBV2 and TRBJ2-7; TRBD2 matches 8 bases. Losses at the gene ends were 6 bases for V and 3 bases for J; bases not matched to a gene: 4. CDR1 is SNHLY, CDR2 FYNNEI, per germline. This CDR3 is built from 13 residues.

The rearrangement joins TRBV4-1 to TRBJ2-7, with no clear D. This CDR3 region has 15 residues. CDR1 is MGHRA, CDR2 YSYEKL, per germline. V lost 0 bases and J 4 bases, leaving 13 bases between the germline ends. The CDR3 is CASSQDHPLVYEQYF. CDR3 coding DNA: TGCGCCAGCAGCCAAGATCACCCCCTGGTTTACGAGCAGTACTTC.